This entry is about one T cell receptor beta chain. No cognate antigen has been identified for it. Base qualities were left out, and no much larger clone turns up one base away. V lost 2 bases and J lost 16 bases; the stretch between them is 17 bases long. The germline V gene provides CDR1 SQVTM and CDR2 ANQGSEA. The CDR3 runs 12 residues from the cysteine to the phenylalanine. Just the 36-base CDR3 DNA is kept, in frame starting at base 1. The record originates from a study of blood T cell repertoires in COVID-19 (dated by TCRdb to 2018 to 2021). As for the study more broadly: Samples covering the acute and convalescent phases of COVID-19 were provided by collaborators in the United States, Italy and Spain. HLA class I and class II types, where available, came from metadata supplied by the sample provider rather than from assay-based typing. The prospective study material was composed of cDNA or gDNA derived from T cells, B-cell-depleted T cells, or PBMCs. Samples came from the ongoing ImmuneRACE study (first 160 participants) plus 1,254 subjects from 6 global collaborators. A de-identified subject ID, COVID-19 status, age in years and sex were almost always included in the sample metadata. A freely available public database, intended as a resource for researchers studying the immune response to SARS-CoV-2, is where the repertoires were released. Deeply sampled blood TCRbeta repertoires from subjects exposed to, actively infected with, or recovered from COVID-19 were included in the dataset.

Study-wide conclusions, independent of this receptor: The quantity of clinical and demographic metadata differed by source and by participant and was supplied without curation.

The immunoSEQ Assay, a bias-controlled multiplex PCR, was used to amplify TCRbeta CDR3 regions from genomic DNA. The source study handled its data this way. Nucleated cell counts per sample were estimated from amplification of reference gene primers within the assay. To quantify the absolute abundance of each unique TCRbeta CDR3 rearrangement, sequence reads were collapsed and filtered. For each sample, productive Simpson clonality was calculated by taking the square root of Simpson's diversity index across productive rearrangements. The table comes from immuneACCESS by way of TCRdb, which keeps in-frame sequences with V and J called. Part of the clones is missing from these tables; in studies checked, under half for an unresolved V gene and the rest for unknown reasons. The DNA was the basis for D and trimming; V, J and clone size are from that table. For this sample the table gives approximately 110,000 clones, of which roughly 71% were detected only once. Of the sample, less than 6.5% falls within the top ten clones.

Whole blood was collected in K2EDTA tubes by collaborating institutions according to the institutions' own protocols. For TCRbeta analysis, collaborators shipped samples as frozen whole blood, isolated PBMCs, or DNA extracted from either of those sample types. Sequences were obtained from peripheral blood. The receptor was isolated from a man older than 75 with acute or convalescent COVID-19. The V and J genes are TRBV29-1 and TRBJ1-4; the D gene is perhaps TRBD1, on 5 matching bases. The nucleotides are TGCAGCGTTGAATTTGACGGGGGTCGTAGGTTTTTT. It encodes CSVEFDGGRRFF.